One and the same sample provided the 13 T cell receptor beta chains below, sequenced in a study of post-analysis software for immune sequencing data. Prepared libraries of TCR beta cDNA carried unique molecular identifiers. TCRdb called the PCR reads again in MiXCR, with one record for every CDR3 protein. The sample consists of 550,000 to 700,000 distinct CDR3 sequences, 44% of them appearing once. Study-wide points: In patients, about 5 TRBV segments were more frequent than in controls, with TRBV5-6, TRBV5-1 and TRBV20-1 among them.

No antigens are known for them. The material sequenced was blood. These receptors were obtained from a girl aged 10 to 17 with multiple sclerosis.

The chain couples TRBV20-1 to TRBJ2-7; 8 positions match TRBD2. V shed 6 bases, J shed 0 bases, and the junction held 10 bases outside the gene matches. Germline CDR1 is DFQATT and CDR2 is SNEGSKA (reference sequence). The CDR3 sequence is 15 residues long. The CDR3 region is CSASRWRGASYEQYF. CDR3 DNA: TGCAGTGCCTCAAGGTGGCGGGGGGCCTCCTACGAGCAGTACTTC.

The CDR3 loop reads CAISESGGIVGERNTGELFF. In DNA, the CDR3 is TGTGCCATCAGTGAGTCTGGAGGCATCGTAGGCGAAAGAAACACCGGGGAGCTGTTTTTT. The V and J genes are TRBV10-3 and TRBJ2-2; D might be TRBD2 (5 bases). From germline, CDR1 is ENHRY and CDR2 SYGVKD. The CDR3 length is 20 residues. V shed 0 bases and J shed 2 bases, with 22 bases lying between them.

V usage is TRBV3-1 and J usage is TRBJ2-5; D possibly uses TRBD1 or TRBD2 (5 bases each). The end of the DNA is better explained by TRBJ2-7, so the J call may be wrong. Germline values: CDR1 LGHDT, CDR2 YNNKEL (reference sequence). CDR3 length: 14 amino acids. The CDR3 DNA reads TGTGCCAGCAGCCAGAGACCCCGGGACGCCGAGCAGTACTTC. This codes for CASSQRPRDAEQYF.

V gene TRBV10-3 combines with J gene TRBJ2-1; 15 bases fit TRBD2. J lost 7 bases, V lost 4 bases, and 11 bases had no gene match. The length of the CDR3 is 18 residues. Germline CDR1 reads ENHRY; CDR2 reads SYGVKD. The CDR3 DNA is TGTGCCATCAGTGGGGGACTAGCGGGGGGTTTGATTGGGAATGAGCAGTTCTTC. The encoded protein is CAISGGLAGGLIGNEQFF.

This clonotype was seen a single time. The genes are TRBV29-1 and TRBJ1-2; tentative D call: TRBD1 (5 bases). Germline CDR1 SQVTM, CDR2 ANQGSEA. Trimming removed 4 bases from V and 5 bases from J, with 17 bases in between. CDR3 size: 14 residues. CDR3 in DNA: TGCAGCGTTGTGGGGCAGGGATATAGGTATGGCTACACCTTC. It encodes CSVVGQGYRYGYTF.

This clonotype was seen a handful of times. The chain has TRBV5-6 and TRBJ2-1, with D unclear. Germline V gives CDR1 SGHDT, CDR2 YYEEEE. The V gene lost 0 bases and the J gene lost 5 bases, with 12 bases spanning the gap. The CDR3 loop spans 15 amino acids. The DNA for the CDR3 is TGTGCCAGCAGCTTGGGCCCTACTCCCCACAATGAGCAGTTCTTC. Encoded protein: CASSLGPTPHNEQFF.

The J gene is TRBJ2-5, the V gene TRBV24-1; 7 positions match TRBD1. The V gene's germline CDR1 is KGHDR and CDR2 SFDVKD. This CDR3 is 15 amino acids long. The V gene end was trimmed by 5 bases and the J gene end by 4 bases; junction bases not matched to a gene: 9. CDR3 region: CATSAPGQGVETQYF. DNA of the CDR3: TGTGCCACCAGTGCTCCCGGGCAGGGGGTAGAGACCCAGTACTTC.

This chain links TRBV6-6 with TRBJ1-5, with 7 bases matching TRBD1. CDR3 size: 15 residues. Trimming cost V 2 bases and J 3 bases; bases outside gene matches: 4. CDR1 and CDR2 (germline): MNHNY, SVGAGI (reference sequence). Written as DNA, the CDR3 is TGTGCCAGCAGTTACCGACAGGGCCTCAATCAGCCCCAGCATTTT. It encodes CASSYRQGLNQPQHF.

J is TRBJ2-3 and V is TRBV7-9, with D possibly matching TRBD2 (5 bases). The V and J ends lost 6 bases and 1 base respectively, with 8 bases between them. Looked up from germline, CDR1 is SEHNR and CDR2 is FQNEAQ (reference sequence). This CDR3 is 13 amino acids long. The CDR3 region has the DNA TGTGCCAGCAGTATGAGGGGCACAGATACGCAGTATTTT. Translation: CASSMRGTDTQYF.

The rearrangement links TRBV6-1 to TRBJ2-7, with 7 nucleotides matching TRBD2. Germline CDR1 reads MNHNS; CDR2 reads SASEGT. The CDR3 extends over 17 amino acids. V lost 1 base and J lost 3; bases outside the gene matches: 12. This chain's CDR3 is CASSEVRLAGGDYEQYF. In nucleotides, the CDR3 is TGTGCCAGCAGTGAAGTAAGACTAGCTGGAGGGGACTACGAGCAGTACTTC.

This clonotype turned up a few times. The V gene is TRBV12-3 or TRBV12-4, the J gene TRBJ2-6; 7 bases line up with TRBD1. V was clipped by 6 bases and J by 16 bases; unmatched bases: 12. CDR3 size: 13 residues. CDR3 in amino acids: CASRSTGLKDLTF. The CDR3 nucleotides are TGTGCCAGCAGATCGACAGGGTTGAAGGATCTGACTTTC.

The chain employs TRBV6-6 and TRBJ2-1; TRBD2 aligns across 9 bases. Germline V CDR1 and CDR2: MNHNY, SVGAGI (reference sequence). Trimming at V came to 5 bases and at J to 2 bases, leaving 4 bases not matched to a gene. There are 15 residues in the CDR3. The CDR3 region has the DNA TGTGCCAGCAGTGCCGGGACTAGCCCCTACAATGAGCAGTTCTTC. It yields the protein CASSAGTSPYNEQFF.

The V gene is TRBV9, the J gene TRBJ2-5; D gene unclear. Per germline, CDR1 SGDLS and CDR2 YYNGEE. V lost 0 bases to trimming and J lost 5 bases, with 2 bases between them. The CDR3 extends over 11 amino acids. For the CDR3, the DNA is TGTGCCAGCAGCGTAGATGAGACCCAGTACTTC. Amino acids: CASSVDETQYF.